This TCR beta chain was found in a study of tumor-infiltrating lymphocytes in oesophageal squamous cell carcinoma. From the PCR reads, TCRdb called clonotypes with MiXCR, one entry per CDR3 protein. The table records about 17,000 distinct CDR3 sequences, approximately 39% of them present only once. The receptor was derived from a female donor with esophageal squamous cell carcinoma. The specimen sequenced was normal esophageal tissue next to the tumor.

The CDR3 reads CASSLVSGETQFF. For the CDR3, the DNA is TGTGCCAGCAGCTTAGTATCAGGGGAGACCCAGTTCTTC. This rearrangement joins TRBV7-2 to TRBJ2-1, with D possibly matching TRBD1 (6 bases). Trimming stripped 1 base from V and 13 bases from J, with 14 bases between. Germline CDR1 SGHTA, CDR2 FQGNSA. CDR3 size: 13 residues.